The 5 T cell receptor beta chains below were found in one sample sequenced in a study of blood T cells in healthy people across ages. Alongside a J-beta primer mix, a sample-barcoded 5' primer served in a second PCR lasting roughly 7 to 12 cycles. TCRdb reprocessed the 5' RACE reads via MiXCR and lists one record per CDR3 protein. Of approximately 810,000 distinct CDR3 sequences detected, 36% appear once; the ten largest clones hold 10% to 15%. Sequenced input: blood. All receptors come from a man aged 18 to 29 in good health.

V gene TRBV2 combines with J gene TRBJ2-7; tentative D call: TRBD1 (6 bases). The germline CDR1 and CDR2 sequences are SNHLY and FYNNEI. The CDR3 totals 14 residues. Deletions cut 9 bases from V and 0 bases from J, with 15 bases between. The CDR3 DNA reads TGTGCCAGTTTCCGGGACAAAAGCTCCTACGAGCAGTACTTC. It is translated as CASFRDKSSYEQYF.

The rearrangement links TRBV3-1 to TRBJ2-5; D is possibly TRBD1 (5 bases). Trimming removed 3 bases at V and 2 bases at J, with 13 bases between. This CDR3 region has 15 residues. Germline V gene sequence: CDR1 LGHDT, CDR2 YNNKEL (reference sequence). This CDR3 is CASSQAGFGQETQYF. CDR3 nucleotides: TGTGCCAGCAGCCAGGCAGGGTTCGGGCAAGAGACCCAGTACTTC.

This clonotype appeared a few times. The chain joins TRBV12-3 or TRBV12-4 to TRBJ2-2, with TRBD2 identical over 11 bases. After removal of 4 bases from V and 6 bases from J, the junction contained 7 bases not matched to a gene. The length of the CDR3 is 16 residues. CDR3 sequence: CASSSTGTSGAGELFF. As DNA, the CDR3 is TGTGCCAGCAGTTCCACCGGGACTAGCGGAGCCGGGGAGCTGTTTTTT.

V is TRBV20-1 and J is TRBJ1-2; D uncertain. CDR3 size: 13 residues. Between the trimmed V and J ends, which lost 0 bases and 7 bases, there was a span of 12 bases. Germline-derived CDR1 and CDR2 are DFQATT and SNEGSKA (reference sequence). The CDR3 spells CSARDVGRGGYTF. Written as DNA, the CDR3 is TGCAGTGCTAGAGATGTGGGGAGAGGTGGCTACACCTTC.

The V and J genes are TRBV4-1 and TRBJ2-1; TRBD1 agrees at 10 bases. The J call is in doubt because the DNA end fits TRBJ2-7 better. CDR3 length: 17 amino acids. The germline V gene encodes CDR1 MGHRA and CDR2 YSYEKL. CDR3 nucleotides: TGCGCCAGCAGCCAAGACCCCGGACAGGGGGTCTACAATGAGCAGTACTTC. This encodes CASSQDPGQGVYNEQYF.